This record concerns one T cell receptor beta chain sequence. These data belong to a study of cytomegalovirus exposure and HLA in healthy donors. The PCR employed 60 Vbeta primers together with 13 Jbeta primers. Some clones are missing from TCRdb's copy, which holds only in-frame ones; the method was immunoSEQ multiplex PCR. The table lists roughly 160,000 clones, 80% to 90% of them singletons. The ends were cut back, 6 bases at V and 9 bases at J, with 11 bases in the middle. Germline V lookup: CDR1 SGHTA, CDR2 FQGNSA. The CDR3 is 11 amino acids. The sequenced material came from PBMCs. This clonotype was obtained from a man younger than 35 in good health and CMV-seropositive. The rearrangement links TRBV7-2 to TRBJ2-5; the D is unclear. Here the CDR3 DNA reads TGTGCCAGCAGTTGGAGCGAGGCCCAGTACTTC. This codes for CASSWSEAQYF.